This TCR beta chain was observed in a study of beta chain features in type 1 diabetes. Study outcomes and limitations: Type 1 diabetes patients had moderately but significantly shorter TCRB CDR3s in all four CD4+ subsets.

Points on this clone: Its cognate antigen is unknown.

Germline lookup yields CDR1 MNHEY and CDR2 SMNVEV (reference sequence). The ends were cut back, 2 bases at V and 5 bases at J, with 13 bases in the middle. This CDR3 comprises 15 residues. Expressed TCRB transcripts got sequenced, as all isolated RNA was reverse transcribed. Profiled with immunoSEQ multiplex PCR; TCRdb holds only in-frame clones, not every one. In the table there are 300,000 to 400,000 clones, approximately 13% of which are singletons. The origin of this receptor is a woman between 18 and 29 years old with type 1 diabetes. V is TRBV27 and J is TRBJ1-5, with no clear D. The sequencing input was naive CD4+ T cells from blood. In nucleotides, the CDR3 is TGTGCCAGCAGTTTAACAGTCCCCAGTTATCAGCCCCAGCATTTT. Protein product: CASSLTVPSYQPQHF.